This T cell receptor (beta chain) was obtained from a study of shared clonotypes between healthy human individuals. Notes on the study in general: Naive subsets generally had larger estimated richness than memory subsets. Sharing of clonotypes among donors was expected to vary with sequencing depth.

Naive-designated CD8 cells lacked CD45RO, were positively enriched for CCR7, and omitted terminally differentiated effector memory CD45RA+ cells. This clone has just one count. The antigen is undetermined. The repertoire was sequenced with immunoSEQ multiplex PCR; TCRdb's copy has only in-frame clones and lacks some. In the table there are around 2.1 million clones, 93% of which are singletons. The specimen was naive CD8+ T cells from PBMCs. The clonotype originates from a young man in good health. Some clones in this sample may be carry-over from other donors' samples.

The CDR3 sequence is CSVAATGELFF. The CDR3 nucleotides read TGCAGCGTCGCAGCCACCGGGGAGCTGTTTTTT. J is TRBJ2-2 and V is TRBV29-1; D is ambiguous. Germline V gene lookup returns CDR1 SQVTM and CDR2 ANQGSEA. The V gene lost 6 bases and the J gene lost 4 bases, with 6 bases spanning the gap. This CDR3 region has 11 residues.